A selection of T cell receptor beta chains follows, all from one sample in a study of blood T cells in healthy people across ages. TCRdb passed the 5' RACE reads through MiXCR, listing each CDR3 protein once. The sample yields some 690,000 distinct CDR3 sequences, 22% seen once. The specimen was blood. The receptors stem from a man between 65 and 85 years old in good health. CDR3s include the opening cysteine and the closing phenylalanine or tryptophan. D genes are given only for firm matches. A clone size is listed for some rows: how often the clone was seen (once, few, many), or a class if it is expanded.

abundance,j_gene,v_gene,d_gene,CDR3aa,CDR3nt
few,TRBJ1-1,TRBV5-1,-,CASSSSWRNTEAFF,TGCGCCAGCAGCTCTTCATGGAGGAACACTGAAGCTTTCTTT
few,TRBJ1-2,TRBV20-1,TRBD1,CSAPGQSYGYTF,TGCAGTGCACCGGGACAGAGCTATGGCTACACCTTC
few,TRBJ2-3,TRBV27,-,CASSSLGLSTDTQYF,TGTGCCAGCAGTAGTTTAGGCTTGAGCACAGATACGCAGTATTTT
-,TRBJ2-1,TRBV2,TRBD2,CASSREGFKDNEQFF,TGTGCCAGCAGCCGGGAGGGCTTTAAAGACAATGAGCAGTTCTTC
-,TRBJ2-3,TRBV4-1,-,CASSSRGDGTDTQYF,TGCGCCAGCAGCTCTCGTGGTGACGGCACAGATACGCAGTATTTT
-,TRBJ2-2,TRBV3-1,-,CASSSYSTSGSTGELFF,TGTGCCAGCAGCTCATACAGTACCTCGGGGAGCACCGGGGAGCTGTTTTTT
few,TRBJ2-3,TRBV5-1,-,CASSITGGGRLAGPLNTQYF,TGCGCCAGCAGCATAACAGGGGGCGGACGGCTAGCGGGTCCGTTAAATACGCAGTATTTT
few,TRBJ1-5,TRBV27,-,CASSRTRASTDTQHF,TGTGCCAGCAGTCGCACTAGGGCCAGCACAGATACGCAGCATTTT
many,TRBJ1-4,TRBV5-1,-,CASSLGQSNEKLFF,TGCGCCAGCAGCTTGGGACAGAGTAATGAAAAACTGTTTTTT
-,TRBJ1-2,TRBV5-1,-,CASSLDGVDGYTF,TGCGCCAGCAGCTTGGATGGGGTGGATGGCTACACCTTC
few,TRBJ2-4,TRBV5-1,-,CASSPTVGGGKNIRYF,TGCGCCAGCAGCCCGACAGTCGGGGGAGGCAAAAACATTCGGTACTTC